Sequencing of this TCR beta chain was carried out in a study of Tregs in tolerant kidney transplant recipients. In the case of this clone: Its antigen is unknown.

Unstimulated regulatory T cells (CD4+CD25+CD127-), CD4+CD25- non-regulatory cells, CD4 and CD8 cells were FACS-sorted from thawed PBMCs. Study-level results: Antigen-driven expansion was suggested because donor-specific Tregs expanded more than all Tregs in tolerant patients.

Trimming stripped 6 bases from V and 2 bases from J, with 19 bases between. CDR1 and CDR2 (germline): SQVTM, ANQGSEA. The CDR3 extends over 15 amino acids. The data were produced by immunoSEQ multiplex PCR, yet TCRdb's version contains in-frame clones alone and is incomplete. The sample lists some 62,000 clones; 98% were seen once. The chain combines TRBV29-1 with TRBJ2-5; no definite D call. This TCR derives from a human donor who received a combined kidney and bone marrow transplant. The input for sequencing was Tregs from blood, taken before the transplant. CDR3 sequence: CSVVRSRVLQETQYF. In DNA form, the CDR3 reads TGCAGCGTCGTCCGTTCCCGGGTTCTACAAGAGACCCAGTACTTC.